These T cell receptor beta chains were read from a single sample in a study of T cells in Graves' hyperthyroidism and ophthalmopathy. TCRdb re-analysed the multiplex PCR reads in MiXCR, keeping a single row per CDR3 protein. The data contain 500,000 to 650,000 distinct CDR3 sequences, just under 20% of them singletons. The sequencing input was blood. The receptors originated from a man in his forties or fifties with Graves' ophthalmopathy. Both conserved end residues are part of each CDR3. A D gene is named only where the DNA matches it firmly. The size field is filled for only some rows; it gives once, few, many or a size class.

j_call clone_size v_call d_call cdr3_nt cdr3_aa
TRBJ1-2 . TRBV6-2/TRBV6-3 . TGTGCCAGCAGTTACGACAAATCCTATGGCTACACCTTC CASSYDKSYGYTF
TRBJ2-1 . TRBV4-2 . TGTGCCAGCAGCCAAGATCGGCACCACAATGAGCAGTTCTTC CASSQDRHHNEQFF
TRBJ1-5 . TRBV29-1 . TGCAGCGTTAGGGAAGGGGACGAGACCCAGCATTTT CSVREGDETQHF
TRBJ2-3 . TRBV10-3 TRBD2 TGTGCCATCAATGACGAGATCGGCGGGAGGGCCGAAGATACGCAGTATTTT CAINDEIGGRAEDTQYF
TRBJ2-5 many TRBV20-1 . TGCAGTGCACCTAGCGTGGAGACCCAGTACTTC CSAPSVETQYF
TRBJ1-2 . TRBV19 . TGTGCCAGTAGTTTCGACGGCGGGACCCCCTATGGCTACACCTTC CASSFDGGTPYGYTF
TRBJ1-4 many TRBV12-3/TRBV12-4 . TGTGCCAGCAGTTTAGCCAGGCCAGTACGTGAAAAACTGTTTTTT CASSLARPVREKLFF
TRBJ2-3 many TRBV3-1 . TGTGCCAGCAGCCAACAATGGAACGTGGGGGCAGCTACGCAGTATTTT CASSQQWNVGAATQYF
TRBJ2-3 few TRBV6-5 TRBD2 TGTGCCAGCAGTTCTCGGGGGGGTCGGGAAGATACGCAGTATTTT CASSSRGGREDTQYF
TRBJ1-4 few TRBV12-3/TRBV12-4 . TGTGCCAGCAGGCCCCACAGGGATGAAAAACTGTTTTTT CASRPHRDEKLFF
TRBJ2-7 many TRBV6-2/TRBV6-3 . TGTGCCAGCGGAAATCCCGGTTACTACGAGCAGTACTTC CASGNPGYYEQYF
TRBJ2-3 many TRBV20-1 . TGCAGTGCGATCCGGGACCCTACGCAGTATTTT CSAIRDPTQYF
TRBJ2-5 few TRBV5-4 TRBD2 TGTGCCAGCAGCTCCAGCGGGAGCGCCACGAGGGAGACCCAGTACTTC CASSSSGSATRETQYF
TRBJ2-3 . TRBV6-2/TRBV6-3 TRBD2 TGTGCCAGCAGTTACGAGAGGACTAGCGGGATTCCAGATACGCAGTATTTT CASSYERTSGIPDTQYF
TRBJ1-5 many TRBV6-1 . TGTGCCAGCAGGGCGCTATATAGCAATCAGCCCCAGCATTTT CASRALYSNQPQHF
TRBJ2-3 many TRBV28 . TGTGCCAGCCGGGCTAGATGGGACACGGATACGCAGTATTTT CASRARWDTDTQYF
TRBJ1-6 . TRBV7-9 . TGTGCCAGCAGCTTAATCATAGGGACGGTTTCACCCCTCCACTTT CASSLIIGTVSPLHF
TRBJ2-1 many TRBV4-1 . TGCGCCAGCGGCGACAGAATACAATACAATGAGCAGTTCTTC CASGDRIQYNEQFF
TRBJ1-5 many TRBV30 . TGTGCCTGGACCCGAGGATCTGGGCCCCAGCATTTT CAWTRGSGPQHF
TRBJ1-2 . TRBV6-2/TRBV6-3 TRBD1 TGTGCCAGCAGTACTTGGACAGGGGACTATGGCTACACCTTC CASSTWTGDYGYTF
TRBJ2-3 few TRBV7-2 . TGTGCCAGCAGCTTATCCTTCGCGGGCGGGGTTACGCAGTATTTT CASSLSFAGGVTQYF
TRBJ2-7 . TRBV29-1 . TGCAGCGTTGGGGGGCCCGACTACGAGCAGTACTTC CSVGGPDYEQYF
TRBJ2-3 few TRBV20-1 . TGCAGTGCTAGAGATCGGGGTATCGCGCAGTATTTT CSARDRGIAQYF
TRBJ1-2 many TRBV18 . TGTGCCAGCTCACCGGACAGCCTCTATGGCTACACCTTC CASSPDSLYGYTF
TRBJ1-1 . TRBV19 . TGTGCCAGTAGTATCGCTGTGAACACTGAAGCTTTCTTT CASSIAVNTEAFF
TRBJ1-3 many TRBV3-1 . TGTGCCAGCAGCCAAGGGATCCAGGGCTCTGGAAACACCATATATTTT CASSQGIQGSGNTIYF